This TCR beta chain was obtained from a study of cytomegalovirus exposure and HLA in healthy donors (dated by TCRdb to the late 2010s). Some background on the complete study: In an earlier analysis of under 600 of the donors, about 270 Gb of sequence data and 90 million to 120 million unique TCR beta sequences from about 190 million T cells were reported. A later analysis re-analyzed previously published TCR beta repertoires from approximately 700 donors and added high-resolution HLA genotyping to study TCR occurrence patterns. An earlier analysis of 587 of the donors used high-throughput TCR beta sequencing to judge whether each TCR beta V gene segment behaved as functional or pseudogenic. An early release covering roughly 600 HLA-typed donors comprised about 310 gigabases of sequencing data and tens of millions of unique TCR sequences. Both class I and class II loci were covered by HLA typing, at four-digit resolution. Donor age, sex, ethnicity and CMV serostatus were collected together with the repertoire data. The number of typed donors differed by locus: about 629-630 for A, B, C, DRB1 and DQB1; about 520 for DQA1; 606 for DPA1; and around 450 for DPB1. A separate validation cohort of approximately 120 different subjects was used in addition to the roughly 620-subject first cohort. Among the approximately 430 genotyped donors, 75% to 90% belonged to the genetic ancestry cluster associated with self-reported Caucasian donors. The aim of the study was to test whether cataloging public T cell receptors could identify signatures of past pathogen exposure. The study used immunosequencing to profile the T cell repertoires of 670 or so subjects and linked those repertoires to cytomegalovirus serostatus. To predict cytomegalovirus infection status, the study combined high-throughput TCR immunosequencing, statistical association of individual TCRs with disease status, and machine learning. Several DR-DQ haplotypes were treated as single units for association and clustering because of strong linkage in the cohort. Every repertoire in the discovery cohort had been generated on one and the same sequencing platform. In the later analysis, no new phenotypic data were used to find candidate immune exposures; instead, reliance was placed on TCR beta sequences and their occurrence across donors. In a later genetic analysis, genome-wide SNP genotypes for about three fifths of the 666 donors were used, and that subset was treated as a discovery cohort. Across approximately 400 genotyped donors of the cohort, an average of approximately 240,000 unique TCR beta nucleotide sequences per donor were sequenced, and 15% to 20% of those sequences were non-productive. Study-wide findings and limitations: A group of highly shared sequence variants was considered likely to be a technical artifact of the sequencing pipeline. The study listed 150 to 200 TCR beta chains as associated with cytomegalovirus. Because counts were too low, around 18 rarely observed V segments, including chromosome 9 orphons, were left out of the earlier analysis of approximately 580 of the donors. CMV serostatus was the only immune exposure information available for the cohort. According to a later analysis, parvovirus B19, influenza, CMV and Epstein-Barr virus appeared linked to several top co-occurrence clusters. Correlated functional status among segregating V segments might reflect linkage disequilibrium, but an unknown experimental factor could not be ruled out. A later analysis found that HLA-associated TCR beta chains were more clonally expanded and had lower generation probabilities than equally common non-associated chains. According to a later analysis, TCR association rates differed among HLA loci, with DRB1 alleles showing the most associated TCRs and HLA-C alleles showing the fewest. Strong co-occurrence of HLA alleles, especially DR and DQ, made assigning TCR associations to individual alleles difficult. Most TCR sequences were seen in very few donors, while some public TCRs were found in many individuals. Some IMGT-functional V segments, including TRBV6-2 and TRBV6-3, could not be distinguished by the 87-base-pair reads and were therefore excluded. A further reported finding was that TCR beta sequences accurately predicted the HLA-A and HLA-B alleles for most subjects in the first cohort. In a later genetic analysis, fewer N-insertions in productive TCRs were reported among donors in an Asian-associated ancestry cluster than the roughly 700-donor mean. According to the authors, the approach could potentially be generalized to other disease states and immunological phenotypes. According to a later analysis, most CMV-associated TCR beta chains appeared to be HLA-restricted, and the HLA associations seemed to be driven largely by CMV exposure. Because HLA typing was missing for some donors at each locus, association tests included only the typed subset. In an earlier analysis of fewer than 700 of the donors, most TCR beta V segments appeared in productive rearrangements about 87% or about 30% of the time, broadly matching IMGT annotations. V-gene and J-gene trimming of TCR beta chains was associated with a missense DCLRE1C variant in a later genetic analysis, and the association was replicated in an independent cohort. The cohort was sequenced for TCR beta chains only, and without alpha or paired-chain data the features that could be detected were limited. In vitro tests confirmed that a few of the cytomegalovirus-associated TCR beta chains recognize cytomegalovirus antigens. Cytomegalovirus status was reported to be diagnosed by the classifier with high specificity and sensitivity in both the original and validation cohorts. In a later analysis, 16,951 TCR beta sequences were associated with specific HLA alleles at a false discovery rate of 0.05. Sequencing depth was assumed to be roughly uniform across donors in the presence/absence analyses, though that assumption may not hold.

In total, 500 to 700 healthy bone marrow donors made up the cohort. Cohort members were all nominally healthy when sampled, although unrecorded immune exposures were likely present. The donor was CMV seropositive and was included in the group of approximately 300 seropositive cohort members. A peripheral blood sample was collected from each donor, and TCR beta sequencing was performed on peripheral blood mononuclear cells. Genomic DNA was extracted from the blood cell samples with the Qiagen DNeasy Blood Extraction Kit. Inclusive of the bounding cysteine and phenylalanine, the CDR3 is 13 residues long. Only the CDR3 part of the read is kept: 39 bases, read in frame from the first base. V and J are truncated by 3 bases and 2 bases respectively, leaving an intervening sequence of 6 bases. As encoded in the germline V gene, CDR1 is MDHEN while CDR2 is SYDVKM. Of note for this clone: The target of this receptor is not known. Base qualities are not at hand, and no much larger clone is one base apart.

Libraries were built with the immunoSEQ multiplex PCR assay. For the multiplex PCR, a mixture combining 60 forward primers for TCR Vbeta segments and 13 reverse primers for TCR Jbeta segments was used. The CDR3 region of rearranged TCR beta genes was amplified from genomic DNA with a multiplex PCR assay. The amplified TCR beta libraries were sequenced on the Illumina HiSeq System as 87-base-pair reads. In the source study's methods: A later analysis counted tens of millions of unique TCR beta chains across the 700 or so repertoires, and approximately 11 million of these chains were shared by at least two donors. To remove PCR and sequencing errors, raw reads were error-corrected and collapsed into unique sequences using a nearest-neighbor algorithm that merged closely related sequences. V, D and J gene segments were assigned by aligning CDR3 sequences to IMGT reference sequences. For a sequence to be retained, at least a six-nucleotide match to both a V gene segment and a J gene segment was required. A rearrangement was called productive if the CDR3 had no stop codons and remained in frame with V and J, and every other rearrangement was called non-productive. Following IMGT convention, CDR3 was defined as the stretch from the second conserved V-encoded cysteine to the conserved J-encoded phenylalanine. The earlier analysis of some 580 of the donors excluded any sequence lacking an unambiguous match to a single V gene segment. An earlier analysis of 450 to 650 of the donors called V segments functional above 56.7% productive rearrangements and segregating when the between-donor standard deviation exceeded 5%. To diagnose cytomegalovirus status from the catalog of TCR beta chain sequences, a statistical classification framework was built. In a later analysis, TCR nucleotide sequences were compared against IMGT/GENE-DB human TR gene sequences so that V and J genes could be assigned. In a later analysis, CDR3 sequences and most-parsimonious VDJ recombination scenarios were assigned using the TCRdist pipeline. In a later analysis, each TCR beta chain was defined by its CDR3 amino acid sequence together with its V-gene family, and reads lacking a unique V-gene family were excluded. In a later analysis, fewer than 650 highly shared, low-generation-probability nucleotide sequences were removed to address suspected cross-contamination and a sequencing artifact. In a later analysis, a clonal expansion index for each public chain was calculated from normalized within-repertoire ranks of inferred template counts. Generation probabilities in a later analysis came from a VDJ recombination model fitted to out-of-frame rearrangements, and those results were checked against IGoR. A later analysis scored TCR-TCR, TCR-HLA and TCR-CMV co-occurrence with hypergeometric tests, applying a repertoire-size bias correction to TCR pairs. False discovery rates were estimated in a later analysis by permuting HLA or CMV assignments 20 times. A later analysis grouped co-occurring TCRs with DBSCAN, adding TCRdist sequence similarity when clustering within HLA-allele-positive subsets. Repertoires with fewer than 30,000 or more than 120,000 public chains, plus five repertoires with anomalous nucleotide sharing, were excluded from co-occurrence clustering. In TCRdb, the immuneACCESS table is reduced to in-frame sequences with V and J assigned. These tables do not hold every clone; where another copy was compared, an unresolved V gene accounts for under half, and the others remain unexplained. V, J and clone size were drawn from that table, and D and trimming were deduced from the DNA. In all, the sample holds fewer than 250,000 clones, and about four fifths of those were seen once. The ten most abundant clones make up more than 4% of the sample.

The V and J segments used are TRBV28 and TRBJ2-3; TRBD2 is perhaps the D gene, given 5 matching bases. Sequenced input: PBMCs. The TCR comes from a man aged 25-45 years in good health and CMV-seropositive. CDR3 sequence: CASSLRVTDTQYF. The nucleotide sequence is given as TGTGCCAGCAGTTTGCGGGTCACAGATACGCAGTATTTT.